This TCR beta chain was retrieved from a study of cytomegalovirus exposure and HLA in healthy donors. General observations from the study: High sensitivity and specificity were reportedly achieved when the classifier diagnosed cytomegalovirus status. Cytomegalovirus association was assigned to about 150 TCR beta chains.

The CDR3 runs to 16 residues. CDR1 and CDR2 (germline): LNHDA, SQIVND (reference sequence). Losses at the gene ends were 3 bases for V and 4 bases for J; bases not matched to a gene: 4. Concerning this clone itself: No antigen is known for it.

The data were produced by immunoSEQ multiplex PCR, yet TCRdb's version contains in-frame clones alone and is incomplete. The sample includes 200,000 to 250,000 clones, around 87% of them seen just once. This receptor was identified in a woman under 30 in good health and CMV-seropositive. The sequencing input was PBMCs. V usage is TRBV19 and J usage is TRBJ2-7, with 15 bases matching TRBD2. This chain's CDR3 is CASSIGTSGRNYEQYF. In nucleotides, the CDR3 is TGTGCCAGTAGTATCGGGACTAGCGGGAGGAATTACGAGCAGTACTTC.